The 20 T cell receptor beta chains in this list originate from one sample, sequenced in a study of molecular identifiers for immune sequencing clone quantification. Each CDR3 protein is one row after TCRdb ran MiXCR on the PCR reads. Among about 300,000 distinct CDR3 sequences listed, 20% to 25% were seen once. Sequencing used naive CD8+ T cells from blood, with Jurkat cell RNA spiked in. As for subset: FACS-sorted CD8+CD4-CCR7+CD45RA+ naive T cells. These receptors were obtained from a human donor in good health. Some libraries in this study had Jurkat cell RNA spiked in.

In its sample, this clonotype was seen many times. The gene calls are TRBV28 and TRBJ2-3, with 15 nucleotides matching TRBD2. The V and J ends lost 6 bases and 3 bases, in that order; junction bases with no gene match: 13. CDR1 and CDR2 (germline): MDHEN, SYDVKM. The CDR3 totals 19 residues. The CDR3, as DNA: TGTGCCAGCAGACCGTTCGGGACTAGCGGGAGGTGGGGGACAGATACGCAGTATTTT. It yields the protein CASRPFGTSGRWGTDTQYF.

This clonotype was seen many times. The CDR3 coding sequence is TGTGCCAGCAGCTGGGACAGGCGCTCCTACGAGCAGTACTTC. Translation gives CASSWDRRSYEQYF. The chain recombines TRBV5-5 with TRBJ2-7, with 8 nucleotides matching TRBD1. Germline trimming cut 3 bases from V and 0 bases from J; bases unmatched to any gene: 2. The CDR3 extends over 14 amino acids. CDR1 and CDR2 from the germline V gene are SGHKS and YYEKEE (reference sequence).

The chain combines TRBV21-1 with TRBJ2-7; the D call of TRBD2 is as the table states it, not checked on the DNA. TRBV21-1 is a pseudogene segment. The CDR3 has 16 residues. The CDR3 sequence: CASSRRLAGAVYEQYF. CDR3 bases: TGTGCCAGCAGCCGTCGACTAGCGGGGGCCGTTTACGAGCAGTACTTC.

Only a few counts were recorded for this clonotype. The chain uses TRBV20-1 and TRBJ2-5; TRBD2 matches 7 bases. The CDR3 sequence is 16 residues long. The ends lost 5 bases at V and 0 bases at J; junction bases unmatched: 12. Germline CDR1 is DFQATT and CDR2 is SNEGSKA (reference sequence). The CDR3 nucleotides read TGCAGTGCTTACGAACCAGCGGGGACGTACCAAGAGACCCAGTACTTC. Protein product: CSAYEPAGTYQETQYF.

This clonotype was found a few times. V usage is TRBV2 and J usage is TRBJ2-3; 7 bases fit TRBD2. The CDR3 totals 14 residues. V shed 7 bases, J shed 4 bases, and the junction held 8 bases outside the gene matches. CDR1 is SNHLY, CDR2 FYNNEI, per germline. The CDR3 DNA follows: TGTGCCAGCATTACTAGCGTGGGTGCAGATACGCAGTATTTT. Encoded protein: CASITSVGADTQYF.

This clonotype came up a few times. A read error may be the cause here, since a much bigger clone is one base away. The rearrangement links TRBV9 to TRBJ2-1; D is possibly TRBD1 or TRBD2 (5 bases each). The CDR3 totals 15 residues. Looked up from germline, CDR1 is SGDLS and CDR2 is YYNGEE. V gave up 4 bases and J gave up 8 bases, with 19 bases separating them. In nucleotides, the CDR3 is TGTGCCAGCAGCCCACCGGGACCACGCACACATGAGCAGTTCTTC. The encoded protein is CASSPPGPRTHEQFF.

In this sample, this clonotype turned up many times. The chain is built from TRBV7-6 and TRBJ2-3; tentative D call: TRBD1 (5 bases). The germline V gene encodes CDR1 SGHVS and CDR2 FNYEAQ. CDR3 length equals 15 residues. Deletions cut 2 bases from V and 4 bases from J, with 13 bases between. Here the CDR3 reads CASSLYLGQADTQYF. The CDR3 coding sequence is TGTGCCAGCAGCTTATACTTGGGGCAGGCAGATACGCAGTATTTT.

This clonotype was observed many times. This rearrangement joins TRBV20-1 to TRBJ1-4; no clear D. Germline CDR1 is DFQATT and CDR2 is SNEGSKA (reference sequence). CDR3 length: 14 residues. The germline V and J ends were trimmed by 1 base and 10 bases, with 16 bases remaining between them. In nucleotides, the CDR3 is TGCAGTGCTAGAGGTGTAACGGGCGACGGAAAACTGTTTTTT. As protein: CSARGVTGDGKLFF.

This clonotype was detected many times. The chain combines TRBV14 with TRBJ1-2, with D hard to call. V was clipped by 3 bases and J by 2 bases, with 10 bases between them. The CDR3 extends over 14 amino acids. Germline loops: CDR1 SGHDN, CDR2 FVKESK. The CDR3 sequence is CASSHSGSNYGYTF. The DNA for the CDR3 is TGTGCCAGCAGCCACTCCGGGTCCAACTATGGCTACACCTTC.

This clonotype was observed many times. CDR3 bases: TGTGCCAGCAGAAGACGGGAGGCCTACTACGAGCAGTACTTC. Protein product: CASRRREAYYEQYF. The V gene is TRBV6-5, the J gene TRBJ2-7, with 7 bases fitting TRBD2. The germline CDR1 and CDR2 sequences are MNHEY and SVGAGI. Trimming cost V 6 bases and J 3 bases; bases outside gene matches: 8. There are 14 residues in the CDR3.

This clonotype was detected ten times or more. This rearrangement joins TRBV5-1 to TRBJ1-1; a possible D gene is TRBD1 (5 bases). Germline V gene data show CDR1 as SGHRS and CDR2 as YFSETQ. The CDR3 spans 16 residues. Trimming pared 5 bases from V and 0 bases from J, leaving 17 bases between. Here the CDR3 DNA reads TGCGCCAGCAGTACAAGTCCCAGGGCCCTGAACACTGAAGCTTTCTTT. The encoded protein is CASSTSPRALNTEAFF.

This clonotype came up many times. This sequence joins TRBV6-2 or TRBV6-3 and TRBJ1-1, with 7 bases matching TRBD1. The germline V gene has CDR1 MNHEY and CDR2 SVGEGT. This CDR3 spans 12 amino acids. Germline trimming cut 6 bases from V and 7 bases from J; bases unmatched to any gene: 5. The CDR3 spells CASSKDRLEAFF. The CDR3 nucleotides read TGTGCCAGCAGCAAGGACAGGCTTGAAGCTTTCTTT.

This clonotype was counted only a few times. The rearrangement joins TRBV6-1 to TRBJ2-3; 12 nucleotides match TRBD2. This CDR3 is built from 16 residues. The trim removed 2 bases at V and 6 bases at J, leaving 6 bases unmatched. Germline lookup yields CDR1 MNHNS and CDR2 SASEGT. CDR3 sequence reads: CASSEWPSGREDTQYF. The DNA for the CDR3 is TGTGCCAGCAGTGAATGGCCTAGCGGGAGGGAGGATACGCAGTATTTT.

The chain joins TRBV29-1 to TRBJ2-1; perhaps TRBD1 as D (5 bases). The CDR3 covers 15 residues. CDR1 is SQVTM, CDR2 ANQGSEA, per germline. The V end was cut by 1 base, the J end by 0 bases, with 10 bases between. CDR3 sequence: CSVEGGQGSYNEQFF. CDR3 in DNA: TGCAGCGTTGAAGGGGGCCAAGGCTCCTACAATGAGCAGTTCTTC.

Note on this clonotype: This may arise from a read error, as a much more abundant clone is one base away. CDR3 sequence reads: CACSPPISGANVLTF. In DNA, the CDR3 is TGTGCCTGCAGTCCCCCGATCTCTGGGGCCAACGTCCTGACTTTC. The V gene is TRBV28, the J gene TRBJ2-6; unclear D gene. The CDR3 spans 15 residues. Germline CDR1 reads MDHEN; CDR2 reads SYDVKM.

This clonotype was seen ten or more times. The chain recombines TRBV7-2 with TRBJ2-7; TRBD2 is a possible D gene (7 bases). Trimming removed 5 bases from V and 4 bases from J, with 18 bases in between. The length of the CDR3 is 15 residues. From germline, CDR1 is SGHTA and CDR2 FQGNSA. Here the CDR3 reads CASSPEGGGNYEQYF. CDR3 nucleotide sequence: TGTGCCAGCAGCCCGGAGGGGGGGGGGAATTACGAGCAGTACTTC.

This sequence joins TRBV19 and TRBJ2-1; D remains ambiguous. Germline V lookup: CDR1 LNHDA, CDR2 SQIVND (reference sequence). The CDR3 loop spans 17 amino acids. V gave up 5 bases and J gave up 3 bases, with 20 bases separating them. CDR3 sequence (DNA): TGTGCCAGTAGTTGGGGTACACCGGGTCCGGGCTACAATGAGCAGTTCTTC. It encodes CASSWGTPGPGYNEQFF.

This clonotype occurred many times. CDR3 nucleotides: TGCGCCAGCAGCCAAGATCTCCAGGGCACTAGCACAGATACGCAGTATTTT. Its translation is CASSQDLQGTSTDTQYF. This chain links TRBV4-3 with TRBJ2-3, with a weak D call TRBD1 (5 bases). CDR1 and CDR2 (germline): LGHNA, YSLEER. This CDR3 region has 17 residues. The V end lost 0 bases, the J end lost 0 bases, and 13 bases lay between the germline ends.

Regarding this clonotype: The junction departs from germline at one end; a sequencing error may be responsible. This sequence joins TRBV20-1 and TRBJ2-3; the D gene is possibly TRBD1 (5 bases). The CDR3 extends over 14 amino acids. Germline V gives CDR1 DFQATT, CDR2 SNEGSKA (reference sequence). The CDR3 reads CSARDPVSTGTQYF. The CDR3 nucleotides read TGCAGTGCTAGAGATCCAGTTAGCACAGGTACGCAGTATTTT.

This clonotype was seen ten or more times. This chain connects TRBV29-1 to TRBJ1-1; 7 bases map to TRBD1. Germline loops: CDR1 SQVTM, CDR2 ANQGSEA. J lost 7 bases, V lost 6 bases, and 14 bases had no gene match. This CDR3 spans 14 amino acids. The chain's CDR3 is CSVYTRDRVNEAFF. The CDR3 coding sequence is TGCAGCGTGTACACCCGCGACAGGGTGAATGAAGCTTTCTTT.